What follows are 13 T cell receptor beta chains derived from one specimen sequenced in a study of T cell repertoires in cytomegalovirus infection. TCRdb re-called the reads with MiXCR, one entry per CDR3 protein. The table has roughly 600,000 distinct CDR3 sequences, roughly 24% seen once. What was sequenced was CD8+ T cells from PBMCs. These TCRs come from a human donor in good health (CMV status not recorded). Some clones in this sample may be carry-over from other donors' samples.

This chain joins TRBV20-1 and TRBJ2-7; unclear D gene. The germline V gene encodes CDR1 DFQATT and CDR2 SNEGSKA (reference sequence). V lost 0 bases and J 4 bases, leaving 7 bases between the germline ends. The CDR3 consists of 12 residues. The chain's CDR3 is CSARDQLYEQYF. CDR3 DNA sequence: TGCAGTGCTAGAGATCAATTGTACGAGCAGTACTTC.

This clonotype was observed a few times. The J gene is TRBJ1-1, the V gene TRBV7-6; D is unclear. The CDR3 extends over 15 amino acids. V shed 2 bases and J shed 3 bases, with 13 bases lying between them. Per germline, CDR1 SGHVS and CDR2 FNYEAQ. CDR3 sequence: CASSLWGSLDTEAFF. The CDR3 DNA is TGTGCCAGCAGCTTATGGGGTTCTTTGGACACTGAAGCTTTCTTT. The entire variable domain, with the rest obtained from reference TRBV7-6 and TRBJ1-1, is as follows: GAGVSQSPRYKVTKRGQDVALRCDPISGHVSLYWYRQALGQGPEFLTYFNYEAQQDKSGLPNDRFSAERPEGSISTLTIQRTEQRDSAMYRCASSLWGSLDTEAFFGQGTRLTVV.

This clonotype has a handful of counts. J is TRBJ2-1 and V is TRBV28; 7 positions match TRBD2. Germline-derived CDR1 and CDR2 are MDHEN and SYDVKM. The CDR3 covers 14 residues. After removal of 4 bases from V and 5 bases from J, the junction contained 5 bases not matched to a gene. The CDR3 loop is CASSSRDYHNEQFF. Here the CDR3 DNA reads TGTGCCAGCAGTTCCCGGGACTACCACAATGAGCAGTTCTTC. The variable domain in full, with the rest retrieved from reference TRBV28 and TRBJ2-1, is DVKVTQSSRYLVKRTGEKVFLECVQDMDHENMFWYRQDPGLGLRLIYFSYDVKMKEKGDIPEGYSVSREKKERFSLILESASTNQTSMYLCASSSRDYHNEQFFGPGTRLTVL.

V usage is TRBV28 and J usage is TRBJ2-3; 11 bases agree with TRBD2. The V segment lost 3 bases and the J segment 3 bases; nucleotides outside the gene matches: 8. CDR3 length equals 17 residues. The germline CDR1 and CDR2 sequences are MDHEN and SYDVKM. Here the CDR3 reads CASSLITSGGGTDTQYF. The CDR3 region has the DNA TGTGCCAGCAGTTTGATAACTAGCGGGGGAGGAACAGATACGCAGTATTTT.

There are many counts of this clonotype. The chain carries TRBV28 and TRBJ2-3, with D uncertain. The CDR3 has 13 amino acids. The V end lost 3 bases, the J end lost 2 bases, and 6 bases lay between the germline ends. Germline CDR1 and CDR2: MDHEN and SYDVKM. The CDR3 is CASSFFATDTQYF. In DNA form, the CDR3 reads TGTGCCAGCAGTTTTTTCGCCACAGATACGCAGTATTTT. The variable domain in full, with the rest retrieved from reference TRBV28 and TRBJ2-3, is DVKVTQSSRYLVKRTGEKVFLECVQDMDHENMFWYRQDPGLGLRLIYFSYDVKMKEKGDIPEGYSVSREKKERFSLILESASTNQTSMYLCASSFFATDTQYFGPGTRLTVL.

This clonotype was seen repeatedly, ten times or more. The chain joins TRBV7-6 to TRBJ2-5; D perhaps matches TRBD2 (5 bases). Germline V gene sequence: CDR1 SGHVS, CDR2 FNYEAQ. The ends were cut back, 3 bases at V and 7 bases at J, with 12 bases in the middle. The CDR3 totals 13 residues. Here the CDR3 DNA reads TGTGCCAGCAGCTTTCGGCTAGAGGGGACCCAGTACTTC. Translation: CASSFRLEGTQYF.

This clonotype was detected many times. This chain uses TRBV12-3 or TRBV12-4 with TRBJ2-7; possibly TRBD1 or TRBD2 for D (5 bases each). Trimming took off 3 bases at V and 0 bases at J, with 9 bases between the two ends. This CDR3 region has 14 residues. CDR3 residues: CASSFEGLSYEQYF. CDR3 bases: TGTGCCAGCAGTTTTGAGGGGCTCTCCTACGAGCAGTACTTC.

This clonotype was detected many times. The CDR3 bases are TGTGCCAGCAGCTCTCCTGCCGGGGGGGGTGAAGCTTTCTTT. The encoded protein is CASSSPAGGGEAFF. The J gene is TRBJ1-1, the V gene TRBV7-2, with D possibly being TRBD1 (5 bases). Germline assignment: CDR1 SGHTA and CDR2 FQGNSA. This CDR3 has 14 residues. V was trimmed by 4 bases and J by 7 bases, leaving 16 bases between them.

This clonotype was found many times. This sequence joins TRBV6-6 and TRBJ2-1; 16 bases align to TRBD2. CDR3 length equals 18 residues. With V trimmed by 0 bases and J by 10 bases, 9 bases remained unmatched. The germline V gene encodes CDR1 MNHNY and CDR2 SVGAGI (reference sequence). CDR3 protein: CASSYSSSGTSGGEEQFF. The DNA for the CDR3 is TGTGCCAGCAGTTACTCTTCGTCCGGGACTAGCGGGGGGGAAGAGCAGTTCTTC.

The rearrangement uses TRBV29-1 and TRBJ2-7; no clear D gene. V shed 3 bases and J shed 0 bases, with 9 bases lying between them. The CDR3 length is 13 residues. The germline V gene has CDR1 SQVTM and CDR2 ANQGSEA. The CDR3 DNA is TGCAGCGTTGAGCTGGACGGCTCCTACGAGCAGTACGTC. Protein: CSVELDGSYEQYV.

The gene calls are TRBV29-1 and TRBJ1-5; 8 nucleotides align to TRBD1. This CDR3 region has 13 residues. Trimming cost V 6 bases and J 7 bases; bases outside gene matches: 8. Germline loops: CDR1 SQVTM, CDR2 ANQGSEA. CDR3 amino acids: CSVATGGEQPQHF. Written as DNA, the CDR3 is TGCAGCGTCGCTACAGGGGGGGAACAGCCCCAGCATTTT.

This clonotype was recorded many times. Here the CDR3 DNA reads TGCGCCAGCAGCCAGACAGGGATGAACAATGAGCAGTTCTTC. It translates to CASSQTGMNNEQFF. The chain is built from TRBV4-1 and TRBJ2-1, with 7 bases that match TRBD1. This CDR3 has 14 amino acids. J gave up 5 bases and V 3 bases, and 4 bases lay outside the gene matches. Per germline, CDR1 MGHRA and CDR2 YSYEKL.

This clonotype was recorded at least ten times. The rearrangement uses TRBV7-2 and TRBJ1-1; TRBD1 aligns across 7 bases. Germline CDR1 is SGHTA and CDR2 is FQGNSA. J gave up 4 bases and V 0 bases, and 5 bases lay outside the gene matches. The CDR3 is 15 amino acids. The CDR3 is CASSLARGQGTEAFF. CDR3 nucleotides: TGTGCCAGCAGCTTAGCGAGGGGGCAGGGCACTGAAGCTTTCTTT.